A single sample gave rise to the 2 T cell receptor beta chains below, sequenced in a study of cytomegalovirus exposure and HLA in healthy donors. PCR used 60 Vbeta primers and 13 Jbeta primers. TCRdb's copy holds only in-frame clones and misses some; the assay was immunoSEQ multiplex PCR. Here the sample spans about 150,000 clones, 65% to 80% being singletons. Sequenced material: PBMCs. The origin of the receptors is a man aged 18 to 30 in good health and CMV-seronegative.

The chain combines TRBV30 with TRBJ1-1; 7 bases are shared with TRBD1. V lost 5 bases and J lost 4; bases outside the gene matches: 10. The CDR3 has 14 residues. Germline values: CDR1 GTSNPN, CDR2 SVGIG (reference sequence). The CDR3 protein is CAWLQTGRVTEAFF. CDR3 nucleotide sequence: TGTGCCTGGCTACAGACAGGGCGGGTCACTGAAGCTTTCTTT.

V usage is TRBV7-9 and J usage is TRBJ1-2; D unclear. Trimming stripped 5 bases from V and 5 bases from J, with 27 bases between. The CDR3 is made up of 18 amino acids. CDR1 and CDR2 (germline): SEHNR, FQNEAQ (reference sequence). The CDR3 nucleotides read TGTGCCAGCAGCCCTACTTTTTGGGAGGACCCAACCGGGTATGGCTACACCTTC. Protein: CASSPTFWEDPTGYGYTF. Looking up the rest from reference TRBV7-9 and TRBJ1-2 gives the full variable domain: DTGVSQNPRHKITKRGQNVTFRCDPISEHNRLYWYRQTLGQGPEFLTYFQNEAQLEKSRLLSDRFSAERPKGSFSTLEIQRTEQGDSAMYLCASSPTFWEDPTGYGYTFGSGTRLTVV.